The 5 T cell receptor beta chains listed next were all sequenced from one sample in a study of beta chain features in type 1 diabetes. Study conclusions and caveats: People with Type 1 diabetes carried modestly yet significantly shorter TCRB CDR3s in all four CD4+ subsets.

Expressed TCRB transcripts were sequenced because the entire RNA isolate underwent reverse transcription. TCRdb keeps only in-frame clones here, not all; method: immunoSEQ multiplex PCR. The table records more than 550,000 clones, around 15% of them present only once. Their cognate antigens are unknown. Sequencing was carried out using naive CD4+ T cells from blood. The source is a man aged 18 to 35 with type 1 diabetes.

This clone came up a few times. The chain joins TRBV7-9 to TRBJ2-5, with D perhaps TRBD1 or TRBD2 (5 bases each). Germline assignment: CDR1 SEHNR and CDR2 FQNEAQ (reference sequence). The CDR3 sequence is 12 residues long. Trimming cost V 5 bases and J 9 bases, with 13 bases left between them. Here the CDR3 reads CASSLEGRSQYF. For the CDR3, the DNA is TGTGCCAGCAGCCTAGAGGGGAGATCCCAGTACTTC.

This clone was seen only a few times. V is TRBV19 and J is TRBJ1-1; 8 bases agree with TRBD1. Germline V gene data show CDR1 as LNHDA and CDR2 as SQIVND (reference sequence). CDR3 length: 14 amino acids. Unmatched junction bases numbered 7, after V lost 5 bases and J lost 5 bases. CDR3 region: CASSPRTGKTEAFF. The CDR3 nucleotides are TGTGCCAGTAGTCCACGGACAGGGAAGACTGAAGCTTTCTTT. Supplemented by reference TRBV19 and TRBJ1-1, the full variable domain reads DGGITQSPKYLFRKEGQNVTLSCEQNLNHDAMYWYRQDPGQGLRLIYYSQIVNDFQKGDIAEGYSVSREKKESFPLTVTSAQKNPTAFYLCASSPRTGKTEAFFGQGTRLTVV.

This clone was seen more than once but under ten times. The J gene is TRBJ1-4, the V gene TRBV28; no clear D gene. The germline V gene has CDR1 MDHEN and CDR2 SYDVKM. V was cut by 11 bases and J by 4 bases, with 14 bases left in between. The CDR3 consists of 13 residues. The CDR3, as DNA: TGTGCCGTCCACCCGAGCCTTAATGAAAAACTGTTTTTT. As protein: CAVHPSLNEKLFF.

This clone turned up a few times. CDR3 loop: CASSPPQTGSRETQYF. Here the CDR3 DNA reads TGCGCCAGCAGCCCCCCGCAGACAGGGTCAAGAGAGACCCAGTACTTC. The rearrangement joins TRBV4-1 to TRBJ2-5, with TRBD1 matching 7 bases. CDR1 MGHRA and CDR2 YSYEKL come from the germline V gene. V trimming: 4 bases; J trimming: 4 bases; junction bases outside the gene matches: 12. The CDR3 length is 16 residues.

Only a few counts were recorded for this clone. Here the CDR3 DNA reads TGTGCCAGCTCGCCAACCCAACGGCTTACTAGCGGGAGTGCGGATACGCAGTATTTT. Its translation: CASSPTQRLTSGSADTQYF. V usage is TRBV18 and J usage is TRBJ2-3, with 11 bases matching TRBD2. CDR3 size: 19 residues. CDR1 KGHSH and CDR2 LQKENI come from the germline V gene. With 6 bases clipped from V and 6 bases from J, the junction kept 20 bases outside the gene matches.